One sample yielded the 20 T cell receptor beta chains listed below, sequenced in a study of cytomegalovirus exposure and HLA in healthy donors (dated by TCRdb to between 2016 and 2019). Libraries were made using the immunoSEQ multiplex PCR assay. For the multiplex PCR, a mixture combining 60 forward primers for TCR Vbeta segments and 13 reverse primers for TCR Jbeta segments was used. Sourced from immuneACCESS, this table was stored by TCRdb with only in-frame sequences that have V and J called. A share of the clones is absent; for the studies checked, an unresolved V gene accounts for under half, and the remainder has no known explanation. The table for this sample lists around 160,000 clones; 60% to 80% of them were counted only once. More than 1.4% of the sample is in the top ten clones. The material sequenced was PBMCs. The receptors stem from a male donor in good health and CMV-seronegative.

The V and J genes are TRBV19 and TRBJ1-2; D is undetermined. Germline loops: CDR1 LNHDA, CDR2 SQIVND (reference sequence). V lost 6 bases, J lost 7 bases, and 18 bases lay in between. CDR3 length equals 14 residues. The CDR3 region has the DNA TGTGCCAGTAGAACATGGACTGGTGGGATTGGCTACACCTTC. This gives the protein CASRTWTGGIGYTF.

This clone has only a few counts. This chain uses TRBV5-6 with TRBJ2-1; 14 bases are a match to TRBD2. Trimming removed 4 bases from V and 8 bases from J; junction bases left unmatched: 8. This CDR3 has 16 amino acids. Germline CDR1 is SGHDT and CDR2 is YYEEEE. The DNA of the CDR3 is TGTGCCAGCAGCACGTTGGGACTAGCGGGAGATTATGAGCAGTTCTTC. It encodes CASSTLGLAGDYEQFF.

The CDR3 DNA reads TGTGCCAGCTCACCGTCTGCGGAGAGGACTGAAGCTTTCTTT. Its protein product is CASSPSAERTEAFF. The chain recombines TRBV18 with TRBJ1-1; D uncertain. Germline-derived CDR1 and CDR2 are KGHSH and LQKENI. The V end lost 3 bases, the J end lost 5 bases, and 13 bases lay between the germline ends. This CDR3 is built from 14 residues.

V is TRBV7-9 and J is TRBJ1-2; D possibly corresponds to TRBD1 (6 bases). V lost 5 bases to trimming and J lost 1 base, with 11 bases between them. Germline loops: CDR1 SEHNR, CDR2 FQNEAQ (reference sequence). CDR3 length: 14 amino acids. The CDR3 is CASSRTDINYGYTF. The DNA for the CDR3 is TGTGCCAGCAGCCGGACAGATATTAACTATGGCTACACCTTC.

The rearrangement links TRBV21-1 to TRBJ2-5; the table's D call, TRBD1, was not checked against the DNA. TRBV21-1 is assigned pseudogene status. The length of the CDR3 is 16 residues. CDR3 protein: CASSKVGKRGQETQYF. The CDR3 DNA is TGTGCCAGCAGCAAAGTTGGGAAGAGGGGGCAAGAGACCCAGTACTTC.

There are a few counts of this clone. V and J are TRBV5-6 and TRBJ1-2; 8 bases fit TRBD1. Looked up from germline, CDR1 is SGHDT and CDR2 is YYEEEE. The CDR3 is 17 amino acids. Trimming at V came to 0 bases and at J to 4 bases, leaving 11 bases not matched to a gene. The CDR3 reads CASSLGGWDRRLYGYTF. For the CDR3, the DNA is TGTGCCAGCAGCTTGGGGGGTTGGGACAGGAGACTCTATGGCTACACCTTC. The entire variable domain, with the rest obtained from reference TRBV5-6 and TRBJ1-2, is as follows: DAGVTQSPTHLIKTRGQQVTLRCSPKSGHDTVSWYQQALGQGPQFIFQYYEEEERQRGNFPDRFSGHQFPNYSSELNVNALLLGDSALYLCASSLGGWDRRLYGYTFGSGTRLTVV.

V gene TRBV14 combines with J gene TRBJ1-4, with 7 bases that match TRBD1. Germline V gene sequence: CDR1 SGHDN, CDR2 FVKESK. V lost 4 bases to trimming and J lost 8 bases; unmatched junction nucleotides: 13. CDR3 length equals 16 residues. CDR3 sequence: CASSPTGGGAEEKLFF. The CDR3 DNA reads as TGTGCCAGCAGCCCCACGGGAGGGGGCGCGGAGGAAAAACTGTTTTTT.

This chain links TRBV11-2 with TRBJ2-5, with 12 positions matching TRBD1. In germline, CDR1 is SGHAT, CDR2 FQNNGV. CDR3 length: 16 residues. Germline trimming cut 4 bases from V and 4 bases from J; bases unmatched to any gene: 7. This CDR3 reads CASSSRDRGLRETQYF. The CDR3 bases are TGTGCCAGCAGCTCGAGGGACAGGGGGCTTAGAGAGACCCAGTACTTC.

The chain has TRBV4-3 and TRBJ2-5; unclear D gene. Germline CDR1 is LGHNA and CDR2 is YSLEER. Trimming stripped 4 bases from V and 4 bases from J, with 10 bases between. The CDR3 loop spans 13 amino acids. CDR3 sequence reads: CASSPIGGETQYF. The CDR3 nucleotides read TGCGCCAGCAGCCCTATCGGCGGAGAGACCCAGTACTTC.

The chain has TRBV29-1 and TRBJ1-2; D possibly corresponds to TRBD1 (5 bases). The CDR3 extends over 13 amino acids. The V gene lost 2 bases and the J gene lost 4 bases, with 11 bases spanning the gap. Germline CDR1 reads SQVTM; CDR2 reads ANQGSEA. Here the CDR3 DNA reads TGCAGCGTTGAATCCTCGACAGCCTATGGCTACACCTTC. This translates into CSVESSTAYGYTF.

The CDR3, as DNA: TGCGCCAGCAGCCAAGCGCGAGATACGCAGTATTTT. It encodes CASSQARDTQYF. The J gene is TRBJ2-3, the V gene TRBV4-1; D gene uncertain. V was cut by 1 base and J by 5 bases, with 4 bases left in between. CDR1 is MGHRA and CDR2 is YSYEKL in the germline V gene. The CDR3 covers 12 residues.

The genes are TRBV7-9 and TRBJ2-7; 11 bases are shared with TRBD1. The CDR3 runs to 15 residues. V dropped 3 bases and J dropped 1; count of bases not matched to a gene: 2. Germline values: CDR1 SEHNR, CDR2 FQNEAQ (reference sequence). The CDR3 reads CASSFGTGGSYEQYF. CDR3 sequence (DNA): TGTGCCAGCAGCTTCGGGACAGGGGGTTCCTACGAGCAGTACTTC.

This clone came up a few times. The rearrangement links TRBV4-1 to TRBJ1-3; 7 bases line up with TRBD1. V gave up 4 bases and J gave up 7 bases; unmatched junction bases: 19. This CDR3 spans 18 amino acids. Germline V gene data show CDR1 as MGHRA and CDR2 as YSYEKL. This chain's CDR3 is CASSLMTGSVHKGNTIYF. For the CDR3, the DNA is TGCGCCAGCAGCCTCATGACAGGGTCGGTTCACAAAGGGAACACCATATATTTT.

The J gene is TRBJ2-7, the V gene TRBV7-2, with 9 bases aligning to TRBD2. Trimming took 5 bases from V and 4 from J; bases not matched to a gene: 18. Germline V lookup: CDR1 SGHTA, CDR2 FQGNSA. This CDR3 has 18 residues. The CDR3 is CASSQVPTSGIIAYEQYF. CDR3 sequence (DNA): TGTGCCAGCAGCCAAGTACCGACTAGCGGTATAATAGCGTACGAGCAGTACTTC.

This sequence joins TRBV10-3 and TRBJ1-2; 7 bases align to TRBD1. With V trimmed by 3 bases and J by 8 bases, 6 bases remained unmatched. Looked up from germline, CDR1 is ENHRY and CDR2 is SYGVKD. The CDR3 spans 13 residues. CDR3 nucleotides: TGTGCCATCAGTGATCGGACAGGCGGAGGCTACACCTTC. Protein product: CAISDRTGGGYTF.

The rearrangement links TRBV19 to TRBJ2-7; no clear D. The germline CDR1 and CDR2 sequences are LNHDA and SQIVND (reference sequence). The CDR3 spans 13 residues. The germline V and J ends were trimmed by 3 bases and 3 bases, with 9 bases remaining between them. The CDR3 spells CASSISPSYEQYF. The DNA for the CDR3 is TGTGCCAGTAGTATTAGTCCGAGCTACGAGCAGTACTTC.

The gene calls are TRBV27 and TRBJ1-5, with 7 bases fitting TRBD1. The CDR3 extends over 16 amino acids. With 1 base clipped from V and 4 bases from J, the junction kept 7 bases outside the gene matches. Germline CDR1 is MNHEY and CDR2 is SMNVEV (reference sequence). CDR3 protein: CASSLLRGPENQPQHF. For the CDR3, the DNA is TGTGCCAGCAGTTTATTGAGGGGGCCCGAAAATCAGCCCCAGCATTTT.

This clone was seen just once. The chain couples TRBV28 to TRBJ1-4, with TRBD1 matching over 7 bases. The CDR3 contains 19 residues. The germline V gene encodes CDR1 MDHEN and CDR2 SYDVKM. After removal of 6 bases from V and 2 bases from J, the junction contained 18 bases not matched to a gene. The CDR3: CASSTTGALIGGTNEKLFF. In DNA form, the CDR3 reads TGTGCCAGCAGCACTACAGGGGCCCTCATTGGTGGGACTAATGAAAAACTGTTTTTT.

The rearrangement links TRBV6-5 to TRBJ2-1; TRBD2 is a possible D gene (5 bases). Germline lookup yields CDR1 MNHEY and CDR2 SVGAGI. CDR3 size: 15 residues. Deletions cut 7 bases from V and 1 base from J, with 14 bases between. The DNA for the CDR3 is TGTGCCAGCACCTCTCACGGGAATTCCTACAATGAGCAGTTCTTC. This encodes CASTSHGNSYNEQFF.

The CDR3 DNA is TGTGCCAGCAGTGCTCGGACTAGCGGATCAGATACGCAGTATTTT. It translates to CASSARTSGSDTQYF. The chain carries TRBV2 and TRBJ2-3; 10 nucleotides line up with TRBD2. V was pared by 4 bases and J by 4 bases, with 5 bases of the junction left unmatched. The CDR3 sequence is 15 residues long. Germline lookup yields CDR1 SNHLY and CDR2 FYNNEI.